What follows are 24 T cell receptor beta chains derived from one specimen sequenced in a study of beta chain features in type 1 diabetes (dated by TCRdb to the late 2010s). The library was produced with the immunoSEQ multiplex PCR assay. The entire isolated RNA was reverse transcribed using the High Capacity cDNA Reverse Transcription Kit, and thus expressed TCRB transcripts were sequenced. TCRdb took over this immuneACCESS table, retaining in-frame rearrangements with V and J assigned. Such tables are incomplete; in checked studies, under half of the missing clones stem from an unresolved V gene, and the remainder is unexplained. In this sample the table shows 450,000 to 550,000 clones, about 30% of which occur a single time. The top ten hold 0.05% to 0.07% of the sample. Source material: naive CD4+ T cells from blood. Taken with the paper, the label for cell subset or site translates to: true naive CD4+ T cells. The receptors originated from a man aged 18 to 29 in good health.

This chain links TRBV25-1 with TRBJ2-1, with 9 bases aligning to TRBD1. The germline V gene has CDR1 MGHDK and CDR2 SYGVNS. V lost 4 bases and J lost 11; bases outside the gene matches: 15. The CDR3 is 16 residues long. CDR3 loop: CASSATPGQGGPKQFF. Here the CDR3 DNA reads TGTGCCAGCAGTGCGACTCCGGGACAGGGAGGGCCGAAGCAGTTCTTC.

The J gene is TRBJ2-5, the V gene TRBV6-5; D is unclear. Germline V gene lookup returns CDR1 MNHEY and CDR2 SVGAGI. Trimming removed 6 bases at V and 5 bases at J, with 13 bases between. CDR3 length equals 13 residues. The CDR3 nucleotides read TGTGCCAGCAGGGCGTACTCTTGGGAGACCCAGTACTTC. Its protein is CASRAYSWETQYF.

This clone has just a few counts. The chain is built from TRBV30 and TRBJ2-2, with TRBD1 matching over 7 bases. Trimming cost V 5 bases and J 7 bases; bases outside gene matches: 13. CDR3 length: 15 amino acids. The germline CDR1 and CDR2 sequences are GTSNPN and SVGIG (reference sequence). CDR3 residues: CAWSTGAPFSGELFF. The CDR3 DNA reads TGTGCCTGGTCAACAGGGGCACCCTTTAGCGGGGAGCTGTTTTTT.

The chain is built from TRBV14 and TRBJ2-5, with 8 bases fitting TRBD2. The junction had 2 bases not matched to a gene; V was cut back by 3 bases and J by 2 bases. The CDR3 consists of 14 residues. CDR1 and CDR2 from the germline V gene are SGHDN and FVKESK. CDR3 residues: CASSQTSEQETQYF. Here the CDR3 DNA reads TGTGCCAGCAGCCAGACTAGCGAGCAAGAGACCCAGTACTTC.

The CDR3 is CAWRHRDRAYGYTF. As DNA, the CDR3 is TGTGCCTGGAGGCACCGGGACAGGGCGTATGGCTACACCTTC. This sequence joins TRBV30 and TRBJ1-2; 9 bases align to TRBD1. Germline lookup yields CDR1 GTSNPN and CDR2 SVGIG (reference sequence). The CDR3 spans 14 residues. Germline trimming cut 3 bases from V and 5 bases from J; bases unmatched to any gene: 7.

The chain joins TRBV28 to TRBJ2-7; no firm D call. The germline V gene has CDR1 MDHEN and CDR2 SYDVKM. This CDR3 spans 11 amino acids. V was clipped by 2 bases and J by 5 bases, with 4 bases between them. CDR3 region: CASSLGHEQYF. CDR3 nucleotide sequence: TGTGCCAGCAGTTTAGGACACGAGCAGTACTTC.

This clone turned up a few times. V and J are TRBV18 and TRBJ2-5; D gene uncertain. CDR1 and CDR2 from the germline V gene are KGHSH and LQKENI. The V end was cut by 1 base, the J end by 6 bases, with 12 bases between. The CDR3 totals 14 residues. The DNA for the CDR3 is TGTGCCAGCTCACCACTTGCGGAGCCGAAGACCCAGTACTTC. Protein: CASSPLAEPKTQYF. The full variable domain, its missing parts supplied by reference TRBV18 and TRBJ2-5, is NAGVMQNPRHLVRRRGQEARLRCSPMKGHSHVYWYRQLPEEGLKFMVYLQKENIIDESGMPKERFSAEFPKEGPSILRIQQVVRGDSAAYFCASSPLAEPKTQYFGPGTRLLVL.

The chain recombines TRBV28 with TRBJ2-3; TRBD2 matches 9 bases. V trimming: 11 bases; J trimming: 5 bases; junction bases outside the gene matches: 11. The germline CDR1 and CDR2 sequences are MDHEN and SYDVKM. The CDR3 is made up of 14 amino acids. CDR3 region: CACSRTSGQDTQYF. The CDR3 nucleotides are TGTGCCTGCTCCCGCACTAGCGGGCAAGATACGCAGTATTTT.

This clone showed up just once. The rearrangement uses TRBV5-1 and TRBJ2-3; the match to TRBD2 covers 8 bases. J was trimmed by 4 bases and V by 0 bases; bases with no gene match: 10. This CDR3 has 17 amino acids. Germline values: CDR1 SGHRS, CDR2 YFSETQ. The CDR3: CASSLGWSGSRADTQYF. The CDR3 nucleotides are TGCGCCAGCAGCTTGGGATGGAGCGGGAGTAGGGCAGATACGCAGTATTTT.

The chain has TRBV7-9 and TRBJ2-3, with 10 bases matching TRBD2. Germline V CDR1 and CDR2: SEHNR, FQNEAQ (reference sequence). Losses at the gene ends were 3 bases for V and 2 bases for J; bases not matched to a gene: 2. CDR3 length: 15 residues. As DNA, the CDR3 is TGTGCCAGCAGCTTCACTAGCGGGAACACAGATACGCAGTATTTT. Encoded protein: CASSFTSGNTDTQYF.

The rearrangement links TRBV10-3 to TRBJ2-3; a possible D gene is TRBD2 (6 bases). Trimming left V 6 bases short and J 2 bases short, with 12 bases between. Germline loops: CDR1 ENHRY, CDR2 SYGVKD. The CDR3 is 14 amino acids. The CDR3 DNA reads TGTGCCATCAGAACGCGGGAATACACAGATACGCAGTATTTT. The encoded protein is CAIRTREYTDTQYF.

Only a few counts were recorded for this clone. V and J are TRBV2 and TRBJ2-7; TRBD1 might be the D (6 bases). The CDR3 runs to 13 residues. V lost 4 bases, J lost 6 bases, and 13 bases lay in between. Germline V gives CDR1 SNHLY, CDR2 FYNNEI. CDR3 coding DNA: TGTGCCAGCAGTGGACAGGACGGGTCCGAGCAGTACTTC. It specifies CASSGQDGSEQYF.

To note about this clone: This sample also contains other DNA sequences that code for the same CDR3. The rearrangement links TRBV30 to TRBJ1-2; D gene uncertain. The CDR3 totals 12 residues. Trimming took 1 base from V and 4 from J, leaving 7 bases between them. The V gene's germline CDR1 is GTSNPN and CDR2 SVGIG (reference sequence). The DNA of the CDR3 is TGTGCCTGGAGTGGAACTGCCTATGGCTACACCTTC. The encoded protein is CAWSGTAYGYTF.

Here the CDR3 reads CASSLVGDGTEAFF. CDR3 DNA sequence: TGCGCCAGCAGCTTGGTCGGGGACGGGACTGAAGCTTTCTTT. The chain uses TRBV5-1 and TRBJ1-1, with D possibly being TRBD1 (5 bases). V dropped 0 bases and J dropped 5 bases, with 11 bases sitting between them. Germline V gene lookup returns CDR1 SGHRS and CDR2 YFSETQ. There are 14 residues in the CDR3.

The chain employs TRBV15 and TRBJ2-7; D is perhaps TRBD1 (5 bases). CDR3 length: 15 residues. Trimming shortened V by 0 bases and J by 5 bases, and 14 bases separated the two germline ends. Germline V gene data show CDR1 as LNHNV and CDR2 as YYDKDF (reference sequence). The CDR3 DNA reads TGTGCCACCAGCAGAGATCAGGGCCGGATGGACGAGCAGTACTTC. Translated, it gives CATSRDQGRMDEQYF.

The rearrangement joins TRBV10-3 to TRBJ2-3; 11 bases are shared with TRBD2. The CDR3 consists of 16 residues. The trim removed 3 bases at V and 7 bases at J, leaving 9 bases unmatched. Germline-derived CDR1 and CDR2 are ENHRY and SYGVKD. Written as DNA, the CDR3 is TGTGCCATCAGTGACTTTACTAGCGGGAGTGGTAATACGCAGTATTTT. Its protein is CAISDFTSGSGNTQYF.

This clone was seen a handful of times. CDR3 region: CSVMGQNIPMNTEAFF. The CDR3 DNA sequence: TGCAGCGTTATGGGACAGAACATTCCCATGAACACTGAAGCTTTCTTT. V gene TRBV29-1 combines with J gene TRBJ1-1; TRBD1 agrees at 7 bases. Trimming at V came to 5 bases and at J to 0 bases, leaving 12 bases not matched to a gene. The CDR3 runs 16 residues. CDR1 SQVTM and CDR2 ANQGSEA come from the germline V gene. The variable domain in full, with the rest retrieved from reference TRBV29-1 and TRBJ1-1, is SAVISQKPSRDICQRGTSLTIQCQVDSQVTMMFWYRQQPGQSLTLIATANQGSEATYESGFVIDKFPISRPNLTFSTLTVSNMSPEDSSIYLCSVMGQNIPMNTEAFFGQGTRLTVV.

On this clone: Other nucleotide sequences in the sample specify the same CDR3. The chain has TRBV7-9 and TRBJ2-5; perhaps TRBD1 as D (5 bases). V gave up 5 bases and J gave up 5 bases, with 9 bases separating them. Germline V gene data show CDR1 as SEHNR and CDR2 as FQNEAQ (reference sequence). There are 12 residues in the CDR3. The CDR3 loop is CASSLQGETQYF. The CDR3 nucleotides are TGTGCCAGCAGCCTTCAGGGTGAGACCCAGTACTTC.

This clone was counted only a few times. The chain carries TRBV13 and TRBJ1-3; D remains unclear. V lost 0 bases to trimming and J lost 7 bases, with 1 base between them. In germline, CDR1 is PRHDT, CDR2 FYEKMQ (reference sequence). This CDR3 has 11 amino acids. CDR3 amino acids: CASSLGNTIYF. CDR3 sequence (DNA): TGTGCCAGCAGCTTAGGGAACACCATATATTTT. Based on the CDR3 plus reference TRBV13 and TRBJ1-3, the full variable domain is AAGVIQSPRHLIKEKRETATLKCYPIPRHDTVYWYQQGPGQDPQFLISFYEKMQSDKGSIPDRFSAQQFSDYHSELNMSSLELGDSALYFCASSLGNTIYFGEGSWLTVV.

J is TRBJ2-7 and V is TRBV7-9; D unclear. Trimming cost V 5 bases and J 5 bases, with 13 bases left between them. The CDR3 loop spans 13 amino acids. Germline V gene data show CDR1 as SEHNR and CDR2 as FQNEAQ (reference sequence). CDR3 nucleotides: TGTGCCAGCAGCCTCTATCTGGCACACGAGCAGTACTTC. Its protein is CASSLYLAHEQYF.

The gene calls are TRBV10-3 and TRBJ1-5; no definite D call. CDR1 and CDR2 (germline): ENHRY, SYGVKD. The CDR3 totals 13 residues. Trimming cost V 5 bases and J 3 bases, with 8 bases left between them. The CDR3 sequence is CAISSSLNQPQHF. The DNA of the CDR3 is TGTGCCATCAGTTCGTCCCTCAATCAGCCCCAGCATTTT.

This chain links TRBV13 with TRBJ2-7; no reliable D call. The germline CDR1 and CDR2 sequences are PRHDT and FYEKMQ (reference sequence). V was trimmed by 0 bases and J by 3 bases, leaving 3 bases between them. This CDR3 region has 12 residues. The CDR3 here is CASSLGVYEQYF. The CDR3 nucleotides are TGTGCCAGCAGCTTAGGGGTCTACGAGCAGTACTTC.

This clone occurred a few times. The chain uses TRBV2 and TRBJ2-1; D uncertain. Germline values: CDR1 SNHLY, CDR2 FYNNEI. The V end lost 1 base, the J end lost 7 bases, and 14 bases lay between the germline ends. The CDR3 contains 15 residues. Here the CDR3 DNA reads TGTGCCAGCAGTGAAGTAGGGCTGCAAGGAAATGAGCAGTTCTTC. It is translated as CASSEVGLQGNEQFF.

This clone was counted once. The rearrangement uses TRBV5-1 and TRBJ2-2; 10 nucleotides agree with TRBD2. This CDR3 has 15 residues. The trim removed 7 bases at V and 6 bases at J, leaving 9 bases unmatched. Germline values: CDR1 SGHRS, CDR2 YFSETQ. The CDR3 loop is CASGEGLAVPGELFF. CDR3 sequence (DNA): TGCGCCAGCGGGGAAGGACTAGCGGTCCCCGGGGAGCTGTTTTTT. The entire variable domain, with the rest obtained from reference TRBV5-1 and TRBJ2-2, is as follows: KAGVTQTPRYLIKTRGQQVTLSCSPISGHRSVSWYQQTPGQGLQFLFEYFSETQRNKGNFPGRFSGRQFSNSRSEMNVSTLELGDSALYLCASGEGLAVPGELFFGEGSRLTVL.